The sequence of this TCR beta chain was determined in a study of blood T cells in healthy people across ages. This CDR3 spans 18 amino acids. The V end lost 0 bases, the J end lost 7 bases, and 22 bases lay between the germline ends. Looked up from germline, CDR1 is LGHNA and CDR2 is YSLEER. For the second PCR, which ran for roughly 6 to 12 cycles, a sample-barcoded 5' primer and a J-beta primer mix were used. Via MiXCR, TCRdb re-called the 5' RACE reads, giving one row per CDR3 protein. The repertoire has about 570,000 distinct CDR3 sequences, about a quarter of them found once; the top ten carry under 4.5%. The same data also went into a second study, on T cells of mothers and their children.

This TCR was sampled from a boy between 2 and 10 years old in good health. The chain uses TRBV4-3 and TRBJ2-1; the D gene could be TRBD1 or TRBD2 (5 bases each). The specimen sequenced was blood. CDR3 protein: CASSQDARSGRSLNEQFF. In nucleotides, the CDR3 is TGCGCCAGCAGCCAAGATGCTAGGTCGGGACGAAGCTTAAATGAGCAGTTCTTC.